This passage covers 17 T cell receptor beta chains from one sample sequenced in a study of regulatory T cells in long-lasting Graves disease (dated by TCRdb to the early 2020s). Taken with the paper, the label for time point translates to: persistent/refractory GD, antithyroid drugs over 5 years with positive TRAb. RNA was extracted from PBMCs in TRIzol for both TCR sequencing and RNA sequencing. Libraries were built with multiplex PCR. Reads for this sample came from an Illumina HiSeq 4000. To build TCR beta libraries, CDR3 regions were amplified by Arm-PCR using iRepertoire HTBI primers. The raw public reads went through TCRdb reprocessing: fastp at Q25, MiXCR clone calling, in-frame beta chains kept. Merged by CDR3 protein, the rows form single entries marked with the most common genes and DNA. The sample yields 400,000 or so distinct CDR3 sequences; 23% were counted once. The ten largest clones capture roughly a quarter of the sample.

The material was peripheral blood mononuclear cells (PBMCs), obtained when the disease was refractory, from a patient treated with antithyroid drugs. Every receptor here comes from a female donor with Graves disease.

This clonotype was seen at least ten times. The V and J genes are TRBV15 and TRBJ1-1; no clear D gene. There are 13 residues in the CDR3. From germline, CDR1 is LNHNV and CDR2 YYDKDF (reference sequence). V gave up 3 bases and J gave up 4 bases, with 9 bases separating them. The CDR3 protein is CATSRGPGTEAFF. Here the CDR3 DNA reads TGTGCCACCAGCAGGGGTCCGGGCACTGAAGCTTTCTTT. The full variable domain, rest sourced from reference TRBV15 and TRBJ1-1, is DAMVIQNPRYQVTQFGKPVTLSCSQTLNHNVMYWYQQKSSQAPKLLFHYYDKDFNNEADTPDNFQSRRPNTSFCFLDIRSPGLGDTAMYLCATSRGPGTEAFFGQGTRLTVV.

This clonotype was detected a few times. The rearrangement joins TRBV3-1 to TRBJ2-5; TRBD2 agrees at 8 bases. With 0 bases clipped from V and 4 bases from J, the junction kept 7 bases outside the gene matches. Looked up from germline, CDR1 is LGHDT and CDR2 is YNNKEL (reference sequence). The CDR3 is 16 residues long. The CDR3 protein is CASSQDVGRGLETQYF. The CDR3 DNA sequence: TGTGCCAGCAGCCAAGATGTCGGGAGGGGGTTAGAGACCCAGTACTTC.

The rearrangement joins TRBV6-1 to TRBJ1-1, with D tentatively TRBD1 (6 bases). Germline V gene lookup returns CDR1 MNHNS and CDR2 SASEGT. This CDR3 region has 14 residues. Trimming left V 4 bases short and J 1 base short, with 10 bases between. Written as DNA, the CDR3 is TGTGCCAGCAGTGCCGGGGGGCCGAACACTGAAGCTTTCTTT. Translated: CASSAGGPNTEAFF.

This clonotype was counted ten times or more. The chain employs TRBV20-1 and TRBJ1-5, with 8 nucleotides matching TRBD1. Germline lookup yields CDR1 DFQATT and CDR2 SNEGSKA (reference sequence). This CDR3 has 14 residues. Trimming cost V 3 bases and J 6 bases; bases outside gene matches: 7. The CDR3 bases are TGCAGTGCTAGTACCCGACAGGGGAGTCAGCCCCAGCATTTT. This encodes CSASTRQGSQPQHF.

This clonotype was detected once. V and J are TRBV5-1 and TRBJ1-4, with D perhaps matching TRBD1 (6 bases). This CDR3 is 14 amino acids long. Germline CDR1 and CDR2: SGHRS and YFSETQ. Trimming took 4 bases from V and 3 from J, leaving 10 bases between them. CDR3 protein: CASSKGEANEKLFF. CDR3 DNA sequence: TGCGCCAGCAGCAAGGGGGAGGCTAATGAAAAACTGTTTTTT.

The chain carries TRBV6-1 and TRBJ1-5; no definite D call. The CDR3 covers 15 residues. Germline V gene sequence: CDR1 MNHNS, CDR2 SASEGT. The V end lost 6 bases, the J end lost 4 bases, and 16 bases lay between the germline ends. The CDR3 region is CASRPYSIDNQPQHF. CDR3 sequence (DNA): TGTGCCAGCAGGCCATATTCGATTGATAATCAGCCCCAGCATTTT.

This chain links TRBV29-1 with TRBJ1-1, with 7 bases identical to TRBD1. Germline trimming cut 3 bases from V and 4 bases from J; bases unmatched to any gene: 8. CDR1 is SQVTM, CDR2 ANQGSEA, per germline. This CDR3 has 14 amino acids. The CDR3 region has the DNA TGCAGCGTTGATGGCCCTACAGGGGTCACTGAAGCTTTCTTT. Translated, it gives CSVDGPTGVTEAFF.

This clonotype was seen more than once but under ten times. The chain employs TRBV11-2 and TRBJ2-2, with 11 bases fitting TRBD2. CDR1 and CDR2 from the germline V gene are SGHAT and FQNNGV. CDR3 length equals 17 residues. Unmatched junction bases numbered 8, after V lost 4 bases and J lost 4 bases. The CDR3 nucleotides read TGTGCCAGCAGCTCGTCTCTAGCGGGAGGCTCCACCGGGGAGCTGTTTTTT. Protein sequence: CASSSSLAGGSTGELFF.

The CDR3 bases are TGTGCCATCAGTGAGTCAATCCCGCCTCGGGATGGCTACACCTTC. Translation gives CAISESIPPRDGYTF. V usage is TRBV10-3 and J usage is TRBJ1-2, with D uncertain. Trimming left V 0 bases short and J 6 bases short, with 14 bases between. Germline V gives CDR1 ENHRY, CDR2 SYGVKD. This CDR3 is 15 amino acids long.

This clonotype came up many times. The chain links TRBV2 to TRBJ1-4, with 8 bases lining up with TRBD1. The CDR3 contains 13 residues. The ends lost 4 bases at V and 8 bases at J; junction bases unmatched: 3. CDR1 and CDR2 from the germline V gene are SNHLY and FYNNEI. CDR3 sequence reads: CASSAGQVEKLFF. In DNA form, the CDR3 reads TGTGCCAGCAGTGCGGGACAGGTCGAAAAACTGTTTTTT. Filled out from reference TRBV2 and TRBJ1-4, the complete variable domain reads EPEVTQTPSHQVTQMGQEVILRCVPISNHLYFYWYRQILGQKVEFLVSFYNNEISEKSEIFDDQFSVERPDGSNFTLKIRSTKLEDSAMYFCASSAGQVEKLFFGSGTQLSVL.

This clonotype was counted ten times or more. This chain connects TRBV12-3 or TRBV12-4 to TRBJ1-4, with D maybe TRBD1 (5 bases). Trimming took 5 bases from V and 11 from J, leaving 15 bases between them. The CDR3 spans 13 residues. The CDR3 DNA reads TGTGCCAGCAGTCTAAGATCCGGGACCAAACTGTTTTTT. Amino acid sequence: CASSLRSGTKLFF.

This clonotype was found many times. The rearrangement joins TRBV5-1 to TRBJ1-1; the D is unclear. The V gene's germline CDR1 is SGHRS and CDR2 YFSETQ. This CDR3 comprises 14 residues. Trimming pared 4 bases from V and 1 base from J, leaving 11 bases between. CDR3 nucleotide sequence: TGCGCCAGCAGCCTCTCGTCCGCGAACACTGAAGCTTTCTTT. Translating gives CASSLSSANTEAFF.

The V and J genes are TRBV20-1 and TRBJ1-5; 8 bases match TRBD1. The trim removed 6 bases at V and 2 bases at J, leaving 9 bases unmatched. The CDR3 covers 15 residues. Germline V lookup: CDR1 DFQATT, CDR2 SNEGSKA (reference sequence). Written as DNA, the CDR3 is TGCAGTGCATGGACAGGGAGTACTGGCAATCAGCCCCAGCATTTT. Protein: CSAWTGSTGNQPQHF.

The V call is TRBV6-1, the J call TRBJ1-2; TRBD1 might be the D (5 bases). The CDR3 has 11 amino acids. Germline CDR1 MNHNS, CDR2 SASEGT. Trimming took off 8 bases at V and 7 bases at J, with 11 bases between the two ends. The CDR3 nucleotides read TGTGCCAGCGGGGGGGGGACTGGCTACACCTTC. Translation: CASGGGTGYTF.

The V gene is TRBV7-2, the J gene TRBJ2-1; 11 bases align to TRBD2. This CDR3 has 19 residues. V lost 6 bases, J lost 3 bases, and 16 bases stayed unmatched. Germline V gene sequence: CDR1 SGHTA, CDR2 FQGNSA. The CDR3 DNA is TGTGCCAGCAGGCAATCCGGGACTAGCGGCTACGGAGGCTACAATGAGCAGTTCTTC. Translating gives CASRQSGTSGYGGYNEQFF.

There are a few counts of this clonotype. V usage is TRBV19 and J usage is TRBJ1-1; TRBD1 matches 8 bases. Trimming removed 7 bases from V and 2 bases from J; junction bases left unmatched: 18. The germline V gene has CDR1 LNHDA and CDR2 SQIVND (reference sequence). The CDR3 loop spans 18 amino acids. The chain's CDR3 is CASNQNRGQGLLNTEAFF. The CDR3 DNA is TGTGCCAGTAACCAGAACCGCGGACAGGGACTCTTAAACACTGAAGCTTTCTTT.

The V call is TRBV6-2 or TRBV6-3, the J call TRBJ2-7, with no clear D. V was shortened by 2 bases and J by 3 bases, with 8 bases between the two germline ends. Germline assignment: CDR1 MNHEY and CDR2 SVGEGT. The CDR3 contains 13 residues. This CDR3 reads CASSYGLNYEQYF. The DNA for the CDR3 is TGTGCCAGCAGTTACGGATTAAACTACGAGCAGTACTTC.